These 18 T cell receptor beta chains originate from one sample sequenced in a study of CD4 T cells in relation to SARS-CoV-2 and coronaviruses. The protocol was immunoSEQ multiplex PCR, while the TCRdb copy is restricted to in-frame clones and leaves out a portion. The sample lists tens of thousands of clones; 70% to 80% were seen once. The unexposed donors gave CD4+ T cells in 2011-2018, prior to COVID-19. Isolation of CD4+ T cells took place after roughly nine days in culture. Antigens of these TCRs are unknown. Material: CD4+ T cells from PBMCs, cultured in vitro. The origin of the receptors is a human donor in good health.

The chain couples TRBV18 to TRBJ2-7; TRBD2 matches 10 bases. After removal of 1 base from V and 4 bases from J, the junction contained 4 bases not matched to a gene. The CDR3 contains 15 residues. Germline CDR1 is KGHSH and CDR2 is LQKENI. In nucleotides, the CDR3 is TGTGCCAGCTCACCACGGGCTAGCGGGAGTTACGAGCAGTACTTC. This gives the protein CASSPRASGSYEQYF.

The chain is built from TRBV7-6 and TRBJ1-6, with 10 positions matching TRBD1. V shed 5 bases and J 10 bases; nucleotides not matched to a gene: 5. The germline V gene has CDR1 SGHVS and CDR2 FNYEAQ. This CDR3 comprises 14 residues. CDR3 protein: CASSKRTGGSPLHF. The CDR3 coding sequence is TGTGCCAGCAGCAAGCGGACAGGGGGATCACCCCTCCACTTT.

V is TRBV5-5 and J is TRBJ2-5; D is unresolved. Looked up from germline, CDR1 is SGHKS and CDR2 is YYEKEE (reference sequence). The CDR3 is made up of 13 amino acids. Trimming cost V 0 bases and J 3 bases, with 6 bases left between them. CDR3 coding DNA: TGTGCCAGCAGCTTGGCCGTCGAAGAGACCCAGTACTTC. This sequence encodes CASSLAVEETQYF. The full variable domain, with the rest looked up from reference TRBV5-5 and TRBJ2-5, is DAGVTQSPTHLIKTRGQQVTLRCSPISGHKSVSWYQQVLGQGPQFIFQYYEKEERGRGNFPDRFSARQFPNYSSELNVNALLLGDSALYLCASSLAVEETQYFGPGTRLLVL.

Remarks on this clone: Mismatch with germline at one junction end may stem from a read error. The chain links TRBV7-9 to TRBJ1-2; D call uncertain. CDR3 length: 12 residues. CDR1 is SEHNR, CDR2 FQNEAQ, per germline (reference sequence). CDR3 sequence (DNA): TGTGCCAGCAGCTTACCGGCCTCGCCAGCAAAATTC. Residues: CASSLPASPAKF.

This sequence joins TRBV7-9 and TRBJ1-5; TRBD1 matches at 10 bases. Germline lookup yields CDR1 SEHNR and CDR2 FQNEAQ (reference sequence). After removal of 4 bases from V and 6 bases from J, the junction contained 6 bases not matched to a gene. This CDR3 is 15 amino acids long. The CDR3 spells CASSSGTGVFQPQHF. For the CDR3, the DNA is TGTGCCAGCAGCTCCGGGACAGGGGTTTTTCAGCCCCAGCATTTT.

This clone was seen a single time. The gene calls are TRBV5-4 and TRBJ1-1; D gene unclear. This CDR3 has 13 residues. The germline gives CDR1 SGHNT, CDR2 YYREEE (reference sequence). Trimming stripped 3 bases from V and 8 bases from J, with 14 bases between. CDR3 coding DNA: TGTGCCAGCAGCTCTGGCACCCGGAGAGAAGCTTTCTTT. It yields the protein CASSSGTRREAFF.

The CDR3, as DNA: TGTGCCAGCTCTCCAACCCGGGACAGCATAGGCCTCAGAGGAGATGGTGGCTACACCTTC. It codes for CASSPTRDSIGLRGDGGYTF. The rearrangement uses TRBV18 and TRBJ1-2; 7 bases map to TRBD1. CDR3 length: 20 amino acids. V was pared by 6 bases and J by 7 bases, with 29 bases of the junction left unmatched. Germline V gene data show CDR1 as KGHSH and CDR2 as LQKENI.

The count of this clone is one. The chain couples TRBV10-3 to TRBJ2-7; 9 positions agree with TRBD2. This CDR3 is 15 amino acids long. CDR1 and CDR2 (germline): ENHRY, SYGVKD. V dropped 0 bases and J dropped 9; count of bases not matched to a gene: 9. For the CDR3, the DNA is TGTGCCATCAGTGAGTCTGGCGGGAGGGCCCGGGGGCAGTACTTC. This translates into CAISESGGRARGQYF.

The chain employs TRBV19 and TRBJ1-5; D not certain. The germline V and J ends were trimmed by 4 bases and 0 bases, with 13 bases remaining between them. The CDR3 consists of 16 residues. Germline V gene data show CDR1 as LNHDA and CDR2 as SQIVND (reference sequence). The CDR3 DNA is TGTGCCAGTAGTAACCCAGCCCGTTATAGCAATCAGCCCCAGCATTTT. Translated, it gives CASSNPARYSNQPQHF.

The CDR3 coding sequence is TGTGCCTGGAGTTCCAGCGGGAGAGACGAGCAGTACTTC. Translated, it gives CAWSSSGRDEQYF. This chain uses TRBV30 with TRBJ2-7; the match to TRBD2 covers 8 bases. This CDR3 comprises 13 residues. V lost 2 bases and J lost 5; bases outside the gene matches: 5. The germline CDR1 and CDR2 sequences are GTSNPN and SVGIG (reference sequence).

The rearrangement joins TRBV30 to TRBJ1-3; D is uncertain. The ends were cut back, 2 bases at V and 0 bases at J, with 5 bases in the middle. The germline V gene encodes CDR1 GTSNPN and CDR2 SVGIG (reference sequence). This CDR3 spans 13 amino acids. CDR3 sequence (DNA): TGTGCCTGGAGTTCAAGCTCTGGAAACACCATATATTTT. Its protein product is CAWSSSSGNTIYF.

V is TRBV5-1 and J is TRBJ2-7, with D maybe TRBD2 (5 bases). The germline gives CDR1 SGHRS, CDR2 YFSETQ. V lost 4 bases to trimming and J lost 0 bases, with 14 bases between them. The CDR3 has 15 residues. Here the CDR3 DNA reads TGCGCCAGCAGCCTGGAGGCCAGGCACTCCTACGAGCAGTACTTC. Amino acid sequence: CASSLEARHSYEQYF.

This clone was seen only once. DNA of the CDR3: TGTGCCAGCAGCCCTAAAGTTGGGACCTCCTACGAGCAGTACTTC. Translation gives CASSPKVGTSYEQYF. The rearrangement uses TRBV11-2 and TRBJ2-7, with D perhaps assigned TRBD1 or TRBD2 (5 bases each). Germline loops: CDR1 SGHAT, CDR2 FQNNGV. Trimming cost V 5 bases and J 0 bases, with 14 bases left between them. This CDR3 is 15 amino acids long.

The V and J genes are TRBV18 and TRBJ1-5, with D possibly TRBD1 on 6 matching bases. In germline, CDR1 is KGHSH, CDR2 LQKENI. The CDR3 consists of 14 residues. V dropped 1 base and J dropped 5 bases, with 9 bases sitting between them. DNA of the CDR3: TGTGCCAGCTCACCACAACAGGGCGATCAGCCCCAGCATTTT. It codes for CASSPQQGDQPQHF.

The J gene is TRBJ1-1, the V gene TRBV11-2; D remains unclear. Germline V gene sequence: CDR1 SGHAT, CDR2 FQNNGV. The V end was cut by 3 bases, the J end by 1 base, with 6 bases between. The CDR3 contains 13 residues. The CDR3 nucleotides read TGTGCCAGCAGCTTCGGACGGAACACTGAAGCTTTCTTT. It yields the protein CASSFGRNTEAFF.

This chain uses TRBV6-2 or TRBV6-3 with TRBJ2-1; 8 positions agree with TRBD2. The CDR3 loop spans 15 amino acids. After removal of 6 bases from V and 8 bases from J, the junction contained 12 bases not matched to a gene. Looked up from germline, CDR1 is MNHEY and CDR2 is SVGEGT. CDR3 region: CASSSVLAGIDEQFF. The DNA of the CDR3 is TGTGCCAGCAGCTCCGTCTTAGCGGGAATCGATGAGCAGTTCTTC.

The chain joins TRBV18 to TRBJ2-7, with a weak D call TRBD2 (7 bases). Between the trimmed V and J ends, which lost 5 bases and 6 bases, there was a span of 20 bases. Germline V CDR1 and CDR2: KGHSH, LQKENI. CDR3 length equals 15 residues. The CDR3 DNA is TGTGCCAGCTCATCAGAAATACAGGGAGGGAGCGAGCAGTACTTC. It specifies CASSSEIQGGSEQYF.

This chain uses TRBV12-5 with TRBJ1-3, with D possibly matching TRBD1 (5 bases). The V end lost 0 bases, the J end lost 8 bases, and 11 bases lay between the germline ends. The CDR3 runs to 14 residues. Looked up from germline, CDR1 is LGHNT and CDR2 is FRNRAP. The CDR3 is CASGLVSAGDTIYF. In DNA, the CDR3 is TGTGCTAGTGGTTTGGTATCCGCGGGGGACACCATATATTTT.